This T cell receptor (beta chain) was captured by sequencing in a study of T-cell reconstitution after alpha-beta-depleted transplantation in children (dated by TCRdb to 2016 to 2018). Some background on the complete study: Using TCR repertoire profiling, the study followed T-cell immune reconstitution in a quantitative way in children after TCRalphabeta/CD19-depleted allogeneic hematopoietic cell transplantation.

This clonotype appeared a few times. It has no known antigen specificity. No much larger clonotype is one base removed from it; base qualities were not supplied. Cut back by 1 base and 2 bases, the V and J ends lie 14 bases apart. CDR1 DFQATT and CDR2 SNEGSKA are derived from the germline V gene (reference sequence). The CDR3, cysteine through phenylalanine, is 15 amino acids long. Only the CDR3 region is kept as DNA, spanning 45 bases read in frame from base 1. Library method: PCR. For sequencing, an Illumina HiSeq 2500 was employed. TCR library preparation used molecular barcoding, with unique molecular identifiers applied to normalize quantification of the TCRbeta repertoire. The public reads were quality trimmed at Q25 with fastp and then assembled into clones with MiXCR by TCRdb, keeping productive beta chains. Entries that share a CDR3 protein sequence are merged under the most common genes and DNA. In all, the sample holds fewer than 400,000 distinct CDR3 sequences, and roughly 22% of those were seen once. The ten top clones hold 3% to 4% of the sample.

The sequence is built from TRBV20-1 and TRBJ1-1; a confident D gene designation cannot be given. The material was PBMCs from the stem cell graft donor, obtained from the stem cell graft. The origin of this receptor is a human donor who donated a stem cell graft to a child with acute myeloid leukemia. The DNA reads TGCAGTGCTAGAGTAGTTAAGGGATTCAACACTGAAGCTTTCTTT. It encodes CSARVVKGFNTEAFF.